Here is one T cell receptor beta chain with its context. Germline V gives CDR1 MNHEY, CDR2 SVGAGI. Germline trimming cut 7 bases from V and 6 bases from J; bases unmatched to any gene: 9. The CDR3 runs 14 residues. Repertoires were generated with immunoSEQ multiplex PCR, while TCRdb's copy carries only in-frame clones and drops some. The data show 50,000 to 70,000 clones, 90% seen once. These data come from a study of blood T cell repertoires in COVID-19. Study-wide background: PBMCs, B-cell-depleted T cells, or T cells provided the cDNA or gDNA that made up the material.

The specimen sequenced was peripheral blood. This clonotype was sampled from an elderly woman with active COVID-19. This sequence joins TRBV6-5 and TRBJ2-1; 7 bases match TRBD1. The CDR3 sequence is CASKRDRVTNEQFF. In DNA, the CDR3 is TGTGCCAGCAAGAGAGACAGGGTAACCAATGAGCAGTTCTTC.